This is a list of T cell receptor beta chains from one sample in a study of PD-L1 blockade in urothelial cancer. This table comes from immunoSEQ multiplex PCR, and its TCRdb copy is limited to in-frame clones, with some not included. The sample has some 22,000 clones; 90% are singletons. The sequenced sample was PBMCs, obtained around atezolizumab (anti-PD-L1) treatment. Every receptor here comes from an older woman with urothelial cancer. The CDR3 runs from the conserved cysteine through the conserved F or W. D genes are given only for firm matches. The size field is filled for only some rows; it gives once, few, many or a size class.

>16|TRBJ2-1|NA|TRBV27|TRBD2
TGTGCCAGCAGTTTAACGCTAGCGGGAGGGCTGAGTGAGCAGTTCTTC
CASSLTLAGGLSEQFF
>15|TRBJ1-4|NA|TRBV6-5|NA
TGTGCCAGCAGTACCTCAGGGGCAACTAATGAAAAACTGTTTTTT
CASSTSGATNEKLFF
>16|TRBJ1-3|NA|TRBV5-1|NA
TGCGCCAGCAGCCTAGACGTTGGAGGTGCTGGAAACACCATATATTTT
CASSLDVGGAGNTIYF
>12|TRBJ2-2|NA|TRBV29-1|NA
TGCAGCGTTGGACAGCTCACCGGGGAGCTGTTTTTT
CSVGQLTGELFF
>14|TRBJ1-1|NA|TRBV7-2|NA
TGTGCCAGCAGCCTGCAGGTGGTGGCCTCTGAAGCTTTCTTT
CASSLQVVASEAFF
>16|TRBJ2-3|NA|TRBV11-2|TRBD1
TGTGCCAGCAGCCAGCTGCCGGGACAGGGGGAAGATACGCAGTATTTT
CASSQLPGQGEDTQYF
>13|TRBJ1-6|NA|TRBV2|NA
TGTGCCAGCAGCCCGGACTTTAATTCACCCCTCCACTTT
CASSPDFNSPLHF
>15|TRBJ2-1|NA|TRBV9|NA
TGTGCCAGCAGCGTAGGGTTGACAGGCAACGATGAGCAGTTCTTC
CASSVGLTGNDEQFF
>17|TRBJ2-6|once|TRBV4-1|NA
TGCGCCAGCAGCCAAGGGTCCGGGGGCTCTGGGGCCAACGTCCTGACTTTC
CASSQGSGGSGANVLTF
>14|TRBJ1-1|NA|TRBV19|NA
TGTGCCAGTAGTATGGGCGGGCTTGACACTGAAGCTTTCTTT
CASSMGGLDTEAFF
>11|TRBJ2-1|NA|TRBV20-1|NA
TGCAGTGCTAGAGTATATAATGAGCAGTTCTTC
CSARVYNEQFF
>12|TRBJ2-1|NA|TRBV5-1|TRBD2
TGCGCCAGCAGGGACGGGAGGCATGAGCAGTTCTTC
CASRDGRHEQFF
>15|TRBJ1-2|NA|TRBV7-3|TRBD1
TGTGCCAGCAGCTTAACAGGGGGCAATACCTATGGCTACACCTTC
CASSLTGGNTYGYTF
>14|TRBJ2-5|NA|TRBV19|NA
TGTGCCAGTAGTATGGGGGGAGTTCGAGAGACCCAGTACTTC
CASSMGGVRETQYF
>15|TRBJ1-5|NA|TRBV6-4|TRBD1
TGTGCCAGCAGTGACGGGACAGGGTGTTTTCAGCCCCAGCATTTT
CASSDGTGCFQPQHF
>14|TRBJ1-1|NA|TRBV5-1|NA
TGCGCCAGCAGCTTGCTGGGGGGGAGGGTTGAAGCTTTCTTT
CASSLLGGRVEAFF
>15|TRBJ2-5|NA|TRBV27|TRBD1
TGTGCCAGCAGACGGGACAGGGGGCTCGGAGAGACCCAGTACTTC
CASRRDRGLGETQYF
>14|TRBJ1-2|NA|TRBV27|NA
TGTGCCAGCAGTCTAAATGGTCTTAGTTATGGCTACACCTTC
CASSLNGLSYGYTF
>18|TRBJ2-1|NA|TRBV28|TRBD2
TGTGCCAGCAGTTTCACCTCTGCTAGCGGGAGTACCTACAATGAGCAGTTCTTC
CASSFTSASGSTYNEQFF
>15|TRBJ1-3|NA|TRBV11-2|TRBD1
TGTGCCAGCAGCCTACATCAGGGGGCTGGAAACACCATATATTTT
CASSLHQGAGNTIYF
>17|TRBJ2-6|NA|TRBV7-2|NA
TGTGCCAGCAGCTTAATTTCCGGGGGCTCTGGGGCCAACGTCCTGACTTTC
CASSLISGGSGANVLTF
>15|TRBJ1-3|NA|TRBV28|NA
TGTGCCAGCAGTCCCCCTCCAGGGGCTGGAAACACCATATATTTT
CASSPPPGAGNTIYF